The entry below describes one T cell receptor beta chain. The sample is drawn from a study of technical replicates of blood from several donors. The protocol was immunoSEQ multiplex PCR, while the TCRdb copy is restricted to in-frame clones and leaves out a portion. This table has more than 90,000 clones, approximately 95% appearing once. The germline V gene encodes CDR1 MNHEY and CDR2 SMNVEV (reference sequence). Deletions cut 6 bases from V and 9 bases from J, with 15 bases between. This CDR3 is 13 amino acids long. V gene TRBV27 combines with J gene TRBJ1-5; D unresolved. This TCR came from a human donor in good health. The material sequenced was T cells isolated from PBMCs. As DNA, the CDR3 is TGTGCCAGCAGCTTGGCTGGTTTCTCGCCCCAGCATTTT. Translated, it gives CASSLAGFSPQHF.